A single count supports the clone carrying this T cell receptor (beta chain). Its antigen is as yet unknown. This table comes from immunoSEQ multiplex PCR, and its TCRdb copy is limited to in-frame clones, with some not included. The table shows some 60,000 clones, with about 80% occurring only once. This record comes from a study of memory CD4+ T cells and cytomegalovirus serostatus. Points from the study as a whole: A US-trained random forest predicted CMV serostatus with median AUC around 0.9.

Germline V lookup: CDR1 GTSNPN, CDR2 SVGIG (reference sequence). Trimming stripped 1 base from V and 7 bases from J, with 19 bases between. The CDR3 spans 15 residues. Single viable CD3+CD4+CD8-CD45RO+ cells were sorted as the memory CD4+ T cells. The source material was memory CD4+ T cells from blood. This TCR came from an adult in good health and CMV-seropositive. The rearrangement joins TRBV30 to TRBJ1-2; weak D call: TRBD1 (6 bases). The CDR3 bases are TGTGCCTGGAGTGAGCTGCCGGGACACTTTATTGGCTACACCTTC. This sequence encodes CAWSELPGHFIGYTF. The entire variable domain, with the rest obtained from reference TRBV30 and TRBJ1-2, is as follows: SQTIHQWPATLVQPVGSPLSLECTVEGTSNPNLYWYRQAAGRGLQLLFYSVGIGQISSEVPQNLSASRPQDRQFILSSKKLLLSDSGFYLCAWSELPGHFIGYTFGSGTRLTVV.